The present entry profiles one TCR beta chain with its context. The antigen is unknown. This entry comes from a study of identical twins. Study-wide results and caveats: Out-of-frame alpha sequences that twins shared showed excess low generation probability. Without tracking the same donors, conclusions rested on cross-sectional statistical analysis.

TCRdb processed the 5' RACE reads anew with MiXCR; each CDR3 protein has one entry. The repertoire includes under 800,000 distinct CDR3 sequences, approximately 21% of them detected once, and 4.3% sits in the top ten. This CDR3 has 15 amino acids. CDR1 and CDR2 from the germline V gene are LGHNA and YSLEER. Losses at the gene ends were 4 bases for V and 1 base for J; bases not matched to a gene: 6. These data were likewise used in another study, on T cells expressing NK-cell markers. That work contributes: Among the eight sequenced donors, seven tested HCMV-seropositive and one tested seronegative. For four donors, these clonotypes were likewise the leading ones in the CD3+CD56-NKG2C+ fraction.

J is TRBJ2-7 and V is TRBV4-3; 8 bases agree with TRBD2. Sample: PBMCs. The receptor comes from a young woman in good health. The CDR3: CASSPGAGESYEQYF. The CDR3 nucleotides are TGCGCCAGCAGCCCTGGAGCGGGAGAATCCTACGAGCAGTACTTC.